These T cell receptor beta chains were read from a single sample in a study of blood T cell repertoires in COVID-19. The table came from immunoSEQ multiplex PCR; TCRdb's copy has only in-frame clones and leaves some out. This sample has around 250,000 clones; around 90% occur once, and the top ten carry about 0.94%. The source material was peripheral blood. Receptors originate from a woman aged 40 to 50 who had recovered from COVID-19. CDR3s include the opening cysteine and the closing phenylalanine or tryptophan. A D gene is named only where the DNA matches it firmly. Rows may omit the clone size; those that give it use once, few, many or a size class.

CDR3: CATSRARTPDRDAGNTIYF
DNA: TGTGCCACCAGCAGGGCCAGAACTCCAGACAGGGACGCTGGAAACACCATATATTTT
size: .
J: TRBJ1-3
D: TRBD1
V: TRBV15

CDR3: CASATGHGNYGYTF
DNA: TGTGCCAGCGCGACAGGACATGGGAACTATGGCTACACCTTC
size: .
J: TRBJ1-2
D: .
V: TRBV6-5

CDR3: CASGGGGGRAYEQYF
DNA: TGTGCCAGCGGTGGAGGTGGGGGGAGGGCCTACGAGCAGTACTTC
size: .
J: TRBJ2-7
D: TRBD2
V: TRBV2

CDR3: CASSDPGQNTEAFF
DNA: TGTGCCAGTAGCGATCCGGGACAGAACACTGAAGCTTTCTTT
size: .
J: TRBJ1-1
D: .
V: TRBV19

CDR3: CAISLGSQETQYF
DNA: TGTGCCATCAGCCTCGGGAGTCAAGAGACCCAGTACTTC
size: .
J: TRBJ2-5
D: .
V: TRBV10-3

CDR3: CAWSQQGPNSPLHF
DNA: TGTGCCTGGAGTCAACAGGGCCCTAATTCACCCCTCCACTTT
size: .
J: TRBJ1-6
D: .
V: TRBV30

CDR3: CASSVAPGQGSEKLFF
DNA: TGTGCCAGCAGCGTAGCTCCGGGACAGGGTTCTGAAAAACTGTTTTTT
size: .
J: TRBJ1-4
D: TRBD1
V: TRBV9

CDR3: CASGLAGYSNQPQHF
DNA: TGTGCTAGTGGTTTGGCGGGATATAGCAATCAGCCCCAGCATTTT
size: .
J: TRBJ1-5
D: .
V: TRBV12-5

CDR3: CASSRGQGGIQYF
DNA: TGTGCCAGCAGCCGTGGACAGGGCGGCATTCAGTACTTC
size: .
J: TRBJ2-4
D: TRBD1
V: TRBV5-4

CDR3: CASSHLSGRADYNEQFF
DNA: TGTGCCAGCAGCCATCTTAGCGGGAGGGCCGACTACAATGAGCAGTTCTTC
size: .
J: TRBJ2-1
D: TRBD2
V: TRBV3-1/TRBV3-2

CDR3: CASSLGQSYEQYF
DNA: TGTGCCAGCAGCTTGGGACAGTCCTACGAGCAGTACTTC
size: few
J: TRBJ2-7
D: .
V: TRBV5-4

CDR3: CASISHDRGGNEQFF
DNA: TGTGCCAGCATTTCACATGACAGGGGTGGGAATGAGCAGTTCTTC
size: .
J: TRBJ2-1
D: TRBD1
V: TRBV27

CDR3: CASSLTGAYGYTF
DNA: TGTGCCAGCAGCTTAACAGGGGCCTATGGCTACACCTTC
size: .
J: TRBJ1-2
D: TRBD1
V: TRBV6-5

CDR3: CASSLVGSTDTQYF
DNA: TGTGCCAGCAGCTTAGTCGGGTCCACAGATACGCAGTATTTT
size: .
J: TRBJ2-3
D: .
V: TRBV11-2

CDR3: CATSRGSDSYGYTF
DNA: TGTGCCACCAGCAGGGGATCGGACAGCTATGGCTACACCTTC
size: .
J: TRBJ1-2
D: .
V: TRBV15

CDR3: CAWSVVGTGDGYTF
DNA: TGTGCCTGGAGTGTGGTGGGGACAGGGGACGGCTACACCTTC
size: .
J: TRBJ1-2
D: TRBD1
V: TRBV30

CDR3: CASMGQSTQYF
DNA: TGCGCCAGCATGGGACAGTCTACGCAGTATTTT
size: once
J: TRBJ2-3
D: TRBD1
V: TRBV10-1

CDR3: CASSLAPAGDNYGYTF
DNA: TGTGCCAGCAGCTTAGCTCCGGCAGGGGACAACTATGGCTACACCTTC
size: .
J: TRBJ1-2
D: .
V: TRBV7-9

CDR3: CASSQGGEKLFF
DNA: TGTGCCAGCAGCCAAGGAGGGGAAAAACTGTTTTTT
size: .
J: TRBJ1-4
D: .
V: TRBV3-1/TRBV3-2

CDR3: CTSTLRYDDTQYF
DNA: TGCACCAGCACACTAAGGTACGACGATACGCAGTATTTT
size: .
J: TRBJ2-3
D: .
V: TRBV1

CDR3: CASKVPGHGRTNEKLFF
DNA: TGTGCCAGTAAAGTACCGGGACACGGACGGACTAATGAAAAACTGTTTTTT
size: .
J: TRBJ1-4
D: .
V: TRBV19

CDR3: CASSQVREGTSGSNEQFF
DNA: TGCGCCAGCAGCCAAGTACGCGAAGGGACTAGCGGGAGTAATGAGCAGTTCTTC
size: .
J: TRBJ2-1
D: TRBD2
V: TRBV4-1

CDR3: CASSPTESSYSEQFF
DNA: TGTGCCAGCAGCCCGACAGAAAGCTCCTACAGTGAGCAGTTCTTC
size: .
J: TRBJ2-1
D: .
V: TRBV27

CDR3: CATSEPHRGRLFFF
DNA: TGTGCCACCAGTGAACCTCACAGGGGGCGATTGTTTTTCTTC
size: .
J: TRBJ2-1
D: TRBD1
V: TRBV24-1

CDR3: CTSSHIAGLAGEIDTQYF
DNA: TGCACCAGCAGCCATATAGCGGGACTAGCGGGAGAAATAGATACGCAGTATTTT
size: .
J: TRBJ2-3
D: .
V: TRBV1

CDR3: CASSMQGNTDTQYF
DNA: TGTGCCAGTAGTATGCAGGGAAACACAGATACGCAGTATTTT
size: .
J: TRBJ2-3
D: .
V: TRBV19

CDR3: CASSLGGRGFTDTQYF
DNA: TGTGCCAGCAGCTTAGGCGGGCGGGGGTTCACAGATACGCAGTATTTT
size: once
J: TRBJ2-3
D: TRBD2
V: TRBV13

CDR3: CASSVAGGSDEQYF
DNA: TGTGCCAGCAGCGTCGCAGGGGGCAGCGACGAGCAGTACTTC
size: .
J: TRBJ2-7
D: TRBD1
V: TRBV9

CDR3: CASSSRTGQGNEQFF
DNA: TGTGCCAGCAGTTCGCGGACGGGACAGGGCAATGAGCAGTTCTTC
size: once
J: TRBJ2-1
D: TRBD1
V: TRBV6-2/TRBV6-3

CDR3: CASSVAGGQGDTQYF
DNA: TGTGCCAGCAGCGTGGCGGGGGGACAAGGGGATACGCAGTATTTT
size: .
J: TRBJ2-3
D: TRBD2
V: TRBV9

CDR3: CASGWASTEAFF
DNA: TGTGCCAGCGGGTGGGCGAGTACTGAAGCTTTCTTT
size: .
J: TRBJ1-1
D: .
V: TRBV12-3/TRBV12-4

CDR3: CASSVEAGLNTEAFF
DNA: TGTGCCAGCAGCGTAGAGGCGGGATTGAACACTGAAGCTTTCTTT
size: .
J: TRBJ1-1
D: .
V: TRBV9

CDR3: CATLRDRGSKTQYF
DNA: TGTGCCACCCTCCGGGACAGGGGTTCGAAGACCCAGTACTTC
size: .
J: TRBJ2-5
D: TRBD1
V: TRBV28

CDR3: CASSQGPGREQYF
DNA: TGCGCCAGCAGCCAGGGCCCCGGTCGCGAGCAGTACTTC
size: .
J: TRBJ2-7
D: .
V: TRBV4-1

CDR3: CASSLGTGDTDTQYF
DNA: TGTGCCAGCAGTTTAGGGACAGGGGACACAGATACGCAGTATTTT
size: many
J: TRBJ2-3
D: TRBD1
V: TRBV28

CDR3: CATTQGGRVYNEQFF
DNA: TGTGCCACTACCCAGGGCGGGAGGGTGTACAATGAGCAGTTCTTC
size: .
J: TRBJ2-1
D: TRBD2
V: TRBV27

CDR3: CASSKVQGHGYTF
DNA: TGTGCCAGCAGTAAAGTACAGGGCCACGGCTACACCTTC
size: .
J: TRBJ1-2
D: .
V: TRBV3-1/TRBV3-2

CDR3: CASSQELTGQGFYEQYF
DNA: TGTGCCAGCAGCCAAGAACTTACGGGACAAGGTTTTTACGAGCAGTACTTC
size: .
J: TRBJ2-7
D: .
V: TRBV4-2

CDR3: CASSVLGQSATNEKLFF
DNA: TGTGCCAGCAGTGTCCTTGGACAGAGCGCAACTAATGAAAAACTGTTTTTT
size: .
J: TRBJ1-4
D: .
V: TRBV28

CDR3: CASSPLGLPSTEQYF
DNA: TGTGCCAGCAGCCCTCTTGGACTACCCTCTACTGAGCAGTACTTC
size: .
J: TRBJ2-7
D: .
V: TRBV7-2

CDR3: CASSSRGGYEQYF
DNA: TGTGCCAGCAGCTCCCGCGGGGGGTACGAGCAGTACTTC
size: .
J: TRBJ2-7
D: TRBD2
V: TRBV5-4

CDR3: CASSPQPGQGSQETQYF
DNA: TGCGCCAGCAGCCCTCAGCCGGGACAGGGGTCCCAAGAGACCCAGTACTTC
size: .
J: TRBJ2-5
D: TRBD1
V: TRBV5-1

CDR3: CASSKAGREGRGTKNIQYF
DNA: TGTGCCAGCAGCAAAGCCGGGCGGGAGGGCCGTGGGACCAAAAACATTCAGTACTTC
size: .
J: TRBJ2-4
D: .
V: TRBV21-1

CDR3: CASSQQGSYNEQFF
DNA: TGCGCCAGCAGCCAACAGGGGTCCTACAATGAGCAGTTCTTC
size: .
J: TRBJ2-1
D: .
V: TRBV4-1

CDR3: CASSQNSGTGVSNEQYF
DNA: TGTGCCAGCAGCCAGAATTCCGGGACAGGGGTTTCCAACGAGCAGTACTTC
size: .
J: TRBJ2-7
D: TRBD1
V: TRBV14

CDR3: CASSSRNTEAFF
DNA: TGTGCCAGCAGTTCCCGTAACACTGAAGCTTTCTTT
size: few
J: TRBJ1-1
D: .
V: TRBV6-1